This T cell receptor (beta chain) was profiled in a study of vaccination effects on CD4 cells after COVID-19. Generated by immunoSEQ multiplex PCR, the TCRdb table keeps only in-frame clones and is missing some. The sample holds 50,000 to 70,000 clones, under 80% seen once. On this clone: Its antigen remains unidentified.

Germline lookup yields CDR1 SGHNT and CDR2 YENEEA. With V trimmed by 1 base and J by 5 bases, 7 bases remained unmatched. CDR3 size: 15 residues. CD4+ T cells were isolated after less than 12 days of culture. From March to December 2020, the person had a SARS-CoV-2 infection that was confirmed by PCR. In the cultures, half the medium was exchanged for IL-2 medium on days 3 and 7. The TCR sequence derives from a human donor who had a prior SARS-CoV-2 infection. The sequencing used CD4+ T cells from PBMCs cultured without peptide, collected before COVID-19 vaccination. The chain is built from TRBV11-3 and TRBJ2-7; TRBD2 matches at 8 bases. The CDR3 nucleotides read TGTGCCAGCAGCTTAGGGACCGGGAGGGCCGACGAGCAGTACTTC. This sequence encodes CASSLGTGRADEQYF.